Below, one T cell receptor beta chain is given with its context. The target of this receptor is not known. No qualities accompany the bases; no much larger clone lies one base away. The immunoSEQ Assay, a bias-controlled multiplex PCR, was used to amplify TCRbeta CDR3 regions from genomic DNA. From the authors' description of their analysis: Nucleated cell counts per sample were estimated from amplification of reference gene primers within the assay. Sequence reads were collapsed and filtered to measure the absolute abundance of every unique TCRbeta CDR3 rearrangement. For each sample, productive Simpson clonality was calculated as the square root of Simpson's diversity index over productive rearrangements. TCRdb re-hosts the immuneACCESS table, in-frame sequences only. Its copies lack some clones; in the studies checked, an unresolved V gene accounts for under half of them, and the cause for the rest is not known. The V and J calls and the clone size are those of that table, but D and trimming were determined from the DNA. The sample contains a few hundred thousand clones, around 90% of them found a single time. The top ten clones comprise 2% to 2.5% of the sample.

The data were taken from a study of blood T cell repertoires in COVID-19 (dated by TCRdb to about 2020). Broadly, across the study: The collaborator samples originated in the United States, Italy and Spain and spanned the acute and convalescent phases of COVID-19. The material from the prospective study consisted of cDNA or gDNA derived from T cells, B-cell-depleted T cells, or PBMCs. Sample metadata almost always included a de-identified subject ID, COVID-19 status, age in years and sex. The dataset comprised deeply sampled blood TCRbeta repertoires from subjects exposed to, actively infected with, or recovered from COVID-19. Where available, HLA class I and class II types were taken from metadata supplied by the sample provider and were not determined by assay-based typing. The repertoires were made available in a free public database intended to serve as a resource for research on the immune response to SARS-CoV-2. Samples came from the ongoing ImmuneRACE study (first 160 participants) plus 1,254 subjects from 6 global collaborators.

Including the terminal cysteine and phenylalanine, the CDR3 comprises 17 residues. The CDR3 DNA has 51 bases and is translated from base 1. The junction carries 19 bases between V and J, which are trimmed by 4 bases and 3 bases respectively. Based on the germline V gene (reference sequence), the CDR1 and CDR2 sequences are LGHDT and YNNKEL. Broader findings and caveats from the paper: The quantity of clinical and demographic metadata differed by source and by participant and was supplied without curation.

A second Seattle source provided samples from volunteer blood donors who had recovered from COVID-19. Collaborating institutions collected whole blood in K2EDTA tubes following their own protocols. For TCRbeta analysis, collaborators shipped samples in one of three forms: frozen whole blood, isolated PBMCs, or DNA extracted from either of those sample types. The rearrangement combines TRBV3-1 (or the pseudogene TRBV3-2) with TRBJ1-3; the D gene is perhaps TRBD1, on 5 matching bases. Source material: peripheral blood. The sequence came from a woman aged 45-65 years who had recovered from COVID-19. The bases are TGTGCCAGCAGCCGAAAACCCTTCAGGGAAGTTGGAAACACCATATATTTT. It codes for CASSRKPFREVGNTIYF.